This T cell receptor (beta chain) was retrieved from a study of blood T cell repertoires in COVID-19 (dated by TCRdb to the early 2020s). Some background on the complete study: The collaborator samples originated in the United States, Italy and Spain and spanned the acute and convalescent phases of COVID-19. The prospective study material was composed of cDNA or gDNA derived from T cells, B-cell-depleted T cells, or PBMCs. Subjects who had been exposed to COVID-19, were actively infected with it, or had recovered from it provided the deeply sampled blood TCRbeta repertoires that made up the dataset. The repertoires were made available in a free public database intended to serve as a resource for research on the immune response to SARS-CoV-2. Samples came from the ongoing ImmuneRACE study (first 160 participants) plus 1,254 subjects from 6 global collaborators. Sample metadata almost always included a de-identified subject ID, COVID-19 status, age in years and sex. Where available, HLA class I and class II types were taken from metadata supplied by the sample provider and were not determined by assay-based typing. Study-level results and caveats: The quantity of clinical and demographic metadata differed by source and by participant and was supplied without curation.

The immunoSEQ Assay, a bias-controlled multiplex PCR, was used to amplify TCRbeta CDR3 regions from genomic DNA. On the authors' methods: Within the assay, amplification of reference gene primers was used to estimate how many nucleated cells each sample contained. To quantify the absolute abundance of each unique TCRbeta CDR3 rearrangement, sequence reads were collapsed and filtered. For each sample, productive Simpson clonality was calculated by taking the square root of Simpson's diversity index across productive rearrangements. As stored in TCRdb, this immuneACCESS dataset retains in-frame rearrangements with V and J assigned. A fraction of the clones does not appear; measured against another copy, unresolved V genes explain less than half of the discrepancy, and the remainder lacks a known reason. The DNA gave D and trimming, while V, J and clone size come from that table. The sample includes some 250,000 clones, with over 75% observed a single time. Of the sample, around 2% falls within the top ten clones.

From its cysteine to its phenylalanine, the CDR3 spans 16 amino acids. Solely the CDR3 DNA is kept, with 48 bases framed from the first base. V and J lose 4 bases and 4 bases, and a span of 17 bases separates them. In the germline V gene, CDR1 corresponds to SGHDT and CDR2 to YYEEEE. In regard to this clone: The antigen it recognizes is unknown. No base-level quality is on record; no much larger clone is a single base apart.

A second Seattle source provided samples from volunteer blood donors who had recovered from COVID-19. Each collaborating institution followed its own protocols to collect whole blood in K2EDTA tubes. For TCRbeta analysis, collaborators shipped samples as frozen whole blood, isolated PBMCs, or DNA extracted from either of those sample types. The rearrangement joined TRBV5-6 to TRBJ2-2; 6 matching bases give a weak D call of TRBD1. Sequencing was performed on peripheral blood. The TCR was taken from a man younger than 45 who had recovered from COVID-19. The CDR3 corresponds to CASSRRGTLGTGELFF. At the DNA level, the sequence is TGTGCCAGCAGCAGAAGGGGGACATTGGGCACCGGGGAGCTGTTTTTT.